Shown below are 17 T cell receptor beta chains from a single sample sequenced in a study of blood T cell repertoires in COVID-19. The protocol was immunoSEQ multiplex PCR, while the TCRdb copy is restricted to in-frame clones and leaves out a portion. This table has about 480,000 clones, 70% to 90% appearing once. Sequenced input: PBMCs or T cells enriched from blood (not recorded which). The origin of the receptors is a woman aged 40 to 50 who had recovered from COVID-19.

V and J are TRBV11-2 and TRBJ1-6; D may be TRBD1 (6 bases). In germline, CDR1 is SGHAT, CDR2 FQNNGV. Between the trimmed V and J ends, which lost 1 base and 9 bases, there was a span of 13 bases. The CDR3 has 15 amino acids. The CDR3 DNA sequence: TGTGCCAGCAGCTTAGGATGGACAGTAGGTTCACCCCTCCACTTT. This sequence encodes CASSLGWTVGSPLHF.

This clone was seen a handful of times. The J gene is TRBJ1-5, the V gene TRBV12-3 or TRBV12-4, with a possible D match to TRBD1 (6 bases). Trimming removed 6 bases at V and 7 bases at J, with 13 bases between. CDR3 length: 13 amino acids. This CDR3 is CASRQQGLQPQHF. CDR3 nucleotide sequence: TGTGCCAGCAGACAACAGGGCTTGCAGCCCCAGCATTTT.

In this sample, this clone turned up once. CDR3 DNA sequence: TGTGCCAGCAGCAAAGCCAGCTGGACGAGTGGGGACAGGGCGGAGACCCAGTACTTC. As protein: CASSKASWTSGDRAETQYF. The chain joins TRBV21-1 to TRBJ2-5; the D call of TRBD1 is as the table states it, not checked on the DNA. TRBV21-1 has pseudogene status. This CDR3 is built from 19 residues.

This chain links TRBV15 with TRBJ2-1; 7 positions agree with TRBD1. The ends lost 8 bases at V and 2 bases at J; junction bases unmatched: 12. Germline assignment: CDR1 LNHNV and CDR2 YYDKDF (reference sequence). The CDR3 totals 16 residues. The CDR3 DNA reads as TGTGCCACCGGACTCAGGGGGACAACCGCCTACAATGAGCAGTTCTTC. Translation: CATGLRGTTAYNEQFF. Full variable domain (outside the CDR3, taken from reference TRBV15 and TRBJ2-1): DAMVIQNPRYQVTQFGKPVTLSCSQTLNHNVMYWYQQKSSQAPKLLFHYYDKDFNNEADTPDNFQSRRPNTSFCFLDIRSPGLGDTAMYLCATGLRGTTAYNEQFFGPGTRLTVL.

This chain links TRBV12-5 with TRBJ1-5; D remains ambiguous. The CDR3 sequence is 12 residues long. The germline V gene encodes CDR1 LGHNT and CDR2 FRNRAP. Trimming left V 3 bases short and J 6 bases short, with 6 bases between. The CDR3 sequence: CASGFPLQPQHF. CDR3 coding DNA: TGTGCTAGTGGTTTCCCCCTTCAGCCCCAGCATTTT.

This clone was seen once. The CDR3 nucleotides read TGCGCCAGCACCTTCTCGGGGTCTCTGGTTGATACGCAGTATTTT. It codes for CASTFSGSLVDTQYF. V and J are TRBV4-1 and TRBJ2-3, with a weak D call TRBD2 (5 bases). The germline gives CDR1 MGHRA, CDR2 YSYEKL. Trimming took off 7 bases at V and 6 bases at J, with 20 bases between the two ends. The CDR3 totals 15 residues.

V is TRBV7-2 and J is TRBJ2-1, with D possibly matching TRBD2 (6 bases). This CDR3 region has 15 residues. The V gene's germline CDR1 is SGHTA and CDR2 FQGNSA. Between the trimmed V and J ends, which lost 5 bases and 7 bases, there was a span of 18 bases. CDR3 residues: CASSVAAGKGNEQFF. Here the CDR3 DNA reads TGTGCCAGCAGCGTCGCCGCGGGAAAAGGAAATGAGCAGTTCTTC.

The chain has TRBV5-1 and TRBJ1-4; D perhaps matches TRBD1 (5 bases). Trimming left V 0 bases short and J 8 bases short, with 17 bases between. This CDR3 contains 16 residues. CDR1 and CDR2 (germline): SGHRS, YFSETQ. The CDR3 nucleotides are TGCGCCAGCAGCTTGGCCCTAGTCGGGGGGAGAGAAAAACTGTTTTTT. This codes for CASSLALVGGREKLFF.

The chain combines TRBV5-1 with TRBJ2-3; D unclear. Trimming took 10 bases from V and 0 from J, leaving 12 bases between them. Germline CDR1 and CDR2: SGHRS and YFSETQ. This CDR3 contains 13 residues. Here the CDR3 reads CACRSDSTDTQYF. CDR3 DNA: TGCGCCTGCCGGAGCGATAGCACAGATACGCAGTATTTT.

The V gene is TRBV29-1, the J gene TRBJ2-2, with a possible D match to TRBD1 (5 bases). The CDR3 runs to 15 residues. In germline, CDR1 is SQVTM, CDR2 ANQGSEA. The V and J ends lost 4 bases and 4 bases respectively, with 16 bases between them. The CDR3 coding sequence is TGCAGCGTTGTTGACGCCTTAAGGGGCACCGGGGAGCTGTTTTTT. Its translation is CSVVDALRGTGELFF.

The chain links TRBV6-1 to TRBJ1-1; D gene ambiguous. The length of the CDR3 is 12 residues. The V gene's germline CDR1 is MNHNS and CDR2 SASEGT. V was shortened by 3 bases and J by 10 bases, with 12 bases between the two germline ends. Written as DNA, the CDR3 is TGTGCCAGCAGTGACGGCGGGAAGGCAGCTTTCTTT. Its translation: CASSDGGKAAFF.

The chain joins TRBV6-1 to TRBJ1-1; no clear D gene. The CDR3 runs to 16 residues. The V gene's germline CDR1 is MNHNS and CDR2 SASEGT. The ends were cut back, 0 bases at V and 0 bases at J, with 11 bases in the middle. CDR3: CASSEAQPGVNTEAFF. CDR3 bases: TGTGCCAGCAGTGAAGCGCAACCGGGAGTGAACACTGAAGCTTTCTTT.

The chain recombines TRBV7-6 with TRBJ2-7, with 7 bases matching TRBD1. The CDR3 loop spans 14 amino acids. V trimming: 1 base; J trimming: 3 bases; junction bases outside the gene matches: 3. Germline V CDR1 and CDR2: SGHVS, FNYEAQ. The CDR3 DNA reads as TGTGCCAGCAGCTTAGATCCAGGGGGCTACGAGCAGTACTTC. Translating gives CASSLDPGGYEQYF.

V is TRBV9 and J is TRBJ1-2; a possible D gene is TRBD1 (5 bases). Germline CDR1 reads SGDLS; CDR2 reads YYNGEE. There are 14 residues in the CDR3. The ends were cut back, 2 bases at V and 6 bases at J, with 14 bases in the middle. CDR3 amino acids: CASSVGTGNHGYTF. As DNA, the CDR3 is TGTGCCAGCAGCGTCGGAACAGGAAATCATGGCTACACCTTC.

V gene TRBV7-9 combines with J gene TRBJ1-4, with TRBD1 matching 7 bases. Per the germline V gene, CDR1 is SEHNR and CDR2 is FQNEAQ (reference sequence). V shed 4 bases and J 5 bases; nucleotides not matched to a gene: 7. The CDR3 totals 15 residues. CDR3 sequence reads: CASSSTGVDNEKLFF. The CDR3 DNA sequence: TGTGCCAGCAGCTCTACAGGGGTGGACAATGAAAAACTGTTTTTT.

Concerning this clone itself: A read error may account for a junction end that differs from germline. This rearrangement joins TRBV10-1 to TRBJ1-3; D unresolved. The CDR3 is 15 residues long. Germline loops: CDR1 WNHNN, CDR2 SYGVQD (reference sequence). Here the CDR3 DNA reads TGCGCCAGCACTGAGCGGGTGAGCTCTGGAAACACCATATATTTT. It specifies CASTERVSSGNTIYF.

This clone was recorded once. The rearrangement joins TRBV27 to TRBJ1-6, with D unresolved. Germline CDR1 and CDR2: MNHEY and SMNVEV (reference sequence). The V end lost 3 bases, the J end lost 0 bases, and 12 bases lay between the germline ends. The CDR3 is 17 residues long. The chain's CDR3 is CASSFGGRSSYNSPLHF. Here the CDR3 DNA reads TGTGCCAGCAGTTTCGGTGGGAGGAGCTCCTATAATTCACCCCTCCACTTT.